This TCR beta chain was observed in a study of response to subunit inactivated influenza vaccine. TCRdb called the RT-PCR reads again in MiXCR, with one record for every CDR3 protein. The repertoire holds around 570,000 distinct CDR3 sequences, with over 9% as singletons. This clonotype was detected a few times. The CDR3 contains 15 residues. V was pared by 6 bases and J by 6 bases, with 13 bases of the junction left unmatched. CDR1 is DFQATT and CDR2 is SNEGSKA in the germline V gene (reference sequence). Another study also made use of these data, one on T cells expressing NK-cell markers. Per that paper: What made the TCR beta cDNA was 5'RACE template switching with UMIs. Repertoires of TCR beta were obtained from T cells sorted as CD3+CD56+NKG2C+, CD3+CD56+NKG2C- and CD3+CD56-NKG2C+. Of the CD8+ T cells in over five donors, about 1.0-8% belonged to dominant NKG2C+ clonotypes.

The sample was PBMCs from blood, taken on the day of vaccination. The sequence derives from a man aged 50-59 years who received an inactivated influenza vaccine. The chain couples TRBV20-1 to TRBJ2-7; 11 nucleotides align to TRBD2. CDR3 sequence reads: CSATLLAGGSGEQYF. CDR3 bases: TGCAGTGCCACTCTCCTAGCGGGAGGTTCTGGCGAGCAGTACTTC.